The source of this T cell receptor (beta chain) is a study of tumor-infiltrating lymphocytes in primary liver carcinoma. It was unsorted whole blood that yielded blood RNA, and germline DNA was also extracted. Investigators obtained four milliliters of peripheral blood ahead of surgery. The investigators made TCR beta cDNA from about 510 ng total RNA, using a constant-region primer. Construction of TCR beta libraries relied on three successive nested multiplex PCR rounds employing slightly modified ARM-PCR. Researchers ran the first two PCR rounds for roughly 10 cycles each with TRBV1-TRBV30 forward primers and a C-beta reverse primer. TCRdb fed the multiplex PCR reads into MiXCR, producing one record per CDR3 protein. The sample yields 150,000 to 200,000 distinct CDR3 sequences, 65% seen once. CDR3 length: 13 residues. CDR1 MNHNS and CDR2 SASEGT come from the germline V gene. V was trimmed by 6 bases and J by 4 bases, leaving 12 bases between them.

This clonotype was sampled from a woman aged 55-70 years with primary liver carcinoma and hepatitis B virus infection. Sample: peripheral blood. The genes are TRBV6-1 and TRBJ1-1, with no clear D. The CDR3 reads CASSLDAFTEAFF. The CDR3 DNA follows: TGTGCCAGCAGCCTGGACGCGTTCACTGAAGCTTTCTTT.